These 20 T cell receptor beta chains were all obtained from the same sample, sequenced in a study of beta chain features in type 1 diabetes. The investigators reverse transcribed all of the isolated RNA, so they sequenced expressed TCRB transcripts. The repertoire was sequenced with immunoSEQ multiplex PCR; TCRdb's copy has only in-frame clones and lacks some. The sample lists 250,000 or so clones; 27% were seen once. The sequenced sample consisted of central memory CD4+ T cells from blood. The receptors shown here come from a man aged 30 to 39 in good health.

The genes are TRBV9 and TRBJ2-3, with a tentative D call TRBD2 (6 bases). CDR1 and CDR2 from the germline V gene are SGDLS and YYNGEE. The length of the CDR3 is 15 residues. V was trimmed by 4 bases and J by 4 bases, leaving 16 bases between them. The CDR3 DNA reads TGTGCCAGCAGCCCCGGAGGAGGGTTCCCAGATACGCAGTATTTT. Residues: CASSPGGGFPDTQYF. The variable domain in full, completed from reference TRBV9 and TRBJ2-3, reads DSGVTQTPKHLITATGQRVTLRCSPRSGDLSVYWYQQSLDQGLQFLIQYYNGEERAKGNILERFSAQQFPDLHSELNLSSLELGDSALYFCASSPGGGFPDTQYFGPGTRLTVL.

The chain employs TRBV29-1 and TRBJ2-1; TRBD2 matches 11 bases. The J segment lost 7 bases and the V segment lost 4 bases, leaving 12 bases of the junction unmatched. Germline V gene sequence: CDR1 SQVTM, CDR2 ANQGSEA. This CDR3 is 16 amino acids long. This chain's CDR3 is CSVASRGTSGKNEQFF. As DNA, the CDR3 is TGCAGCGTTGCCTCAAGAGGGACTAGCGGAAAGAATGAGCAGTTCTTC.

This clone was counted only a few times. The chain is built from TRBV5-6 and TRBJ1-4; D remains unclear. Trimming removed 1 base at V and 2 bases at J, with 3 bases between. Per germline, CDR1 SGHDT and CDR2 YYEEEE. The CDR3 runs 13 residues. CDR3 bases: TGTGCCAGCAGCTTGCCTACTAATGAAAAACTGTTTTTT. It translates to CASSLPTNEKLFF. Together with reference TRBV5-6 and TRBJ1-4, the CDR3 gives the full variable domain: DAGVTQSPTHLIKTRGQQVTLRCSPKSGHDTVSWYQQALGQGPQFIFQYYEEEERQRGNFPDRFSGHQFPNYSSELNVNALLLGDSALYLCASSLPTNEKLFFGSGTQLSVL.

The DNA for the CDR3 is TGTGCCTGGAGTATTAGCGGGAGTGTCGACGAGCAGTACTTC. Amino acid sequence: CAWSISGSVDEQYF. The chain links TRBV30 to TRBJ2-7; TRBD2 aligns across 9 bases. Germline CDR1 GTSNPN, CDR2 SVGIG (reference sequence). This CDR3 is 14 amino acids long. The ends lost 2 bases at V and 5 bases at J; junction bases unmatched: 7.

This clone appeared a few times. V is TRBV2 and J is TRBJ1-1; D not certain. The CDR3 length is 15 residues. V lost 6 bases, J lost 0 bases, and 14 bases lay in between. Germline assignment: CDR1 SNHLY and CDR2 FYNNEI. The CDR3 protein is CASRGKGNLNTEAFF. CDR3 bases: TGTGCCAGCAGGGGTAAGGGTAACCTGAACACTGAAGCTTTCTTT.

The chain is built from TRBV7-2 and TRBJ2-1; 9 bases line up with TRBD1. The trim removed 3 bases at V and 7 bases at J, leaving 7 bases unmatched. This CDR3 is 15 amino acids long. Germline assignment: CDR1 SGHTA and CDR2 FQGNSA. Here the CDR3 reads CASSFGGTGMNEQFF. The CDR3 nucleotides read TGTGCCAGCAGCTTCGGCGGGACAGGGATGAATGAGCAGTTCTTC.

This clone has only a few counts. The rearrangement joins TRBV7-9 to TRBJ2-3; perhaps TRBD2 as D (5 bases). CDR3 length: 14 residues. Germline values: CDR1 SEHNR, CDR2 FQNEAQ (reference sequence). Trimming shortened V by 5 bases and J by 3 bases, and 12 bases separated the two germline ends. The CDR3 sequence: CASSAVLETDTQYF. The DNA of the CDR3 is TGTGCCAGCAGCGCAGTACTAGAGACAGATACGCAGTATTTT. The full variable domain, rest sourced from reference TRBV7-9 and TRBJ2-3, is DTGVSQNPRHKITKRGQNVTFRCDPISEHNRLYWYRQTLGQGPEFLTYFQNEAQLEKSRLLSDRFSAERPKGSFSTLEIQRTEQGDSAMYLCASSAVLETDTQYFGPGTRLTVL.

With respect to this clone: A much larger clone sits a single nucleotide away, making a read error possible. The sample holds other DNA sequences that translate to the same CDR3. The chain is built from TRBV5-4 and TRBJ2-3, with D uncertain. Germline V gene sequence: CDR1 SGHNT, CDR2 YYREEE (reference sequence). This CDR3 has 12 amino acids. Trimming took off 5 bases at V and 0 bases at J, with 4 bases between the two ends. The CDR3 reads CASSSSTDTQYF. DNA for the CDR3: TGTGCCAGCAGTTCTAGCACAGATACGCAGTATTTT.

This clone has a handful of counts. The V gene is TRBV11-2, the J gene TRBJ2-5; possibly TRBD1 for D (6 bases). This CDR3 contains 14 residues. Germline assignment: CDR1 SGHAT and CDR2 FQNNGV. V gave up 4 bases and J gave up 3 bases, with 12 bases separating them. The CDR3 loop reads CASSYADSKETQYF. CDR3 sequence (DNA): TGTGCCAGCAGCTACGCGGACAGCAAAGAGACCCAGTACTTC.

This chain connects TRBV29-1 to TRBJ1-5, with D hard to call. V was shortened by 4 bases and J by 5 bases, with 15 bases between the two germline ends. CDR3 length: 14 amino acids. CDR1 is SQVTM, CDR2 ANQGSEA, per germline. The CDR3 loop reads CSVATKGRDQPQHF. For the CDR3, the DNA is TGCAGCGTTGCAACGAAGGGAAGGGATCAGCCCCAGCATTTT.

The chain uses TRBV10-1 and TRBJ2-2; D remains unclear. The CDR3 is 17 amino acids. V lost 0 bases to trimming and J lost 4 bases, with 15 bases between them. Germline CDR1 is WNHNN and CDR2 is SYGVQD (reference sequence). CDR3 residues: CASSESAETPGTGELFF. CDR3 sequence (DNA): TGCGCCAGCAGTGAGTCGGCGGAGACCCCTGGCACCGGGGAGCTGTTTTTT.

This clone was recorded at least ten times. V is TRBV6-1 and J is TRBJ2-3; possible D gene TRBD1, 6 bases. CDR3 length: 13 amino acids. V dropped 11 bases and J dropped 5 bases, with 17 bases sitting between them. Germline V gives CDR1 MNHNS, CDR2 SASEGT. CDR3 coding DNA: TGTGCCGGATCACAGGGAATCAGAGATACGCAGTATTTT. Protein sequence: CAGSQGIRDTQYF.

This chain links TRBV27 with TRBJ1-2; 9 nucleotides align to TRBD1. The ends lost 4 bases at V and 8 bases at J; junction bases unmatched: 8. The CDR3 loop spans 14 amino acids. The germline gives CDR1 MNHEY, CDR2 SMNVEV (reference sequence). DNA for the CDR3: TGTGCCAGCAGTTCGTACCGGACAGGGGAAGGCTACACCTTC. As protein: CASSSYRTGEGYTF.

This clone was recorded a few times. V usage is TRBV7-2 and J usage is TRBJ2-3, with unresolved D. This CDR3 is 13 amino acids long. Germline CDR1 and CDR2: SGHTA and FQGNSA. V was cut by 5 bases and J by 4 bases, with 10 bases left in between. CDR3 region: CASSARISDTQYF. The CDR3 nucleotides are TGTGCCAGCAGCGCACGTATATCAGATACGCAGTATTTT.

The chain uses TRBV7-2 and TRBJ2-3; D is uncertain. V lost 3 bases and J lost 1, with 8 bases in between. The CDR3 runs to 14 residues. Germline V gene data show CDR1 as SGHTA and CDR2 as FQGNSA. As DNA, the CDR3 is TGTGCCAGCAGCTTGGAGTTAGGCACAGATACGCAGTATTTT. It is translated as CASSLELGTDTQYF.

The chain has TRBV25-1 and TRBJ1-5; 8 nucleotides agree with TRBD1. The CDR3 has 14 amino acids. Germline values: CDR1 MGHDK, CDR2 SYGVNS. With V trimmed by 3 bases and J by 6 bases, 4 bases remained unmatched. CDR3 coding DNA: TGTGCCAGCAGTGAGGCAGGGGGCAGTCAGCCCCAGCATTTT. This sequence encodes CASSEAGGSQPQHF.

This clone was seen more than once but under ten times. The V call is TRBV15, the J call TRBJ2-1; D possibly corresponds to TRBD2 (6 bases). Germline CDR1 and CDR2: LNHNV and YYDKDF (reference sequence). The CDR3 sequence is 16 residues long. Trimming took off 3 bases at V and 5 bases at J, with 17 bases between the two ends. The CDR3 region is CATSSRALAANNEQFF. In DNA, the CDR3 is TGTGCCACCAGCAGCCGTGCACTAGCAGCCAACAATGAGCAGTTCTTC.

The V gene is TRBV7-9, the J gene TRBJ2-7; TRBD1 agrees at 7 bases. Germline V lookup: CDR1 SEHNR, CDR2 FQNEAQ (reference sequence). V trimming: 2 bases; J trimming: 3 bases; junction bases outside the gene matches: 4. The CDR3 is 14 residues long. CDR3 in DNA: TGTGCCAGCAGCTTAATGGGACAGAACTACGAGCAGTACTTC. This codes for CASSLMGQNYEQYF.

The sample holds many counts of this clone. The chain carries TRBV7-2 and TRBJ2-5; 8 bases match TRBD2. Trimming removed 4 bases from V and 6 bases from J; junction bases left unmatched: 13. From germline, CDR1 is SGHTA and CDR2 FQGNSA. This CDR3 comprises 16 residues. CDR3 in amino acids: CASSSQAQREMQTQYF. The CDR3 nucleotides are TGTGCCAGCAGCTCCCAGGCCCAGCGGGAGATGCAGACCCAGTACTTC.

This clone was seen a few times. The genes are TRBV19 and TRBJ2-1; D is unclear. The V gene lost 5 bases and the J gene lost 6 bases, with 11 bases spanning the gap. This CDR3 is 13 amino acids long. The germline CDR1 and CDR2 sequences are LNHDA and SQIVND (reference sequence). The CDR3 DNA reads TGTGCCAGTAGTCCTCGGACCCTCAATGAGCAGTTCTTC. It is translated as CASSPRTLNEQFF.